This TCR beta chain came from a study of blood T cell repertoires in COVID-19. Study background: Sites across the United States, Italy and Spain contributed samples from acute and convalescent COVID-19. PBMCs, B-cell-depleted T cells, or T cells provided the cDNA or gDNA that made up the material.

Generated by immunoSEQ multiplex PCR, the TCRdb table keeps only in-frame clones and is missing some. The sample records a few hundred thousand clones, roughly 86% being singletons. The TCR was taken from a man of 80 years or more with acute or convalescent COVID-19. The specimen sequenced was peripheral blood.

CDR3 loop: CASSQEGSQGTSPLHF. Here the CDR3 DNA reads TGTGCCAGCAGCCAAGAAGGCTCCCAGGGTACTTCACCCCTCCACTTT. The V call is TRBV4-2, the J call TRBJ1-6, with TRBD1 as a possible D gene (5 bases). CDR3 length equals 16 residues. CDR1 is LGHNA and CDR2 is YNFKEQ in the germline V gene. Trimming left V 0 bases short and J 9 bases short, with 15 bases between.